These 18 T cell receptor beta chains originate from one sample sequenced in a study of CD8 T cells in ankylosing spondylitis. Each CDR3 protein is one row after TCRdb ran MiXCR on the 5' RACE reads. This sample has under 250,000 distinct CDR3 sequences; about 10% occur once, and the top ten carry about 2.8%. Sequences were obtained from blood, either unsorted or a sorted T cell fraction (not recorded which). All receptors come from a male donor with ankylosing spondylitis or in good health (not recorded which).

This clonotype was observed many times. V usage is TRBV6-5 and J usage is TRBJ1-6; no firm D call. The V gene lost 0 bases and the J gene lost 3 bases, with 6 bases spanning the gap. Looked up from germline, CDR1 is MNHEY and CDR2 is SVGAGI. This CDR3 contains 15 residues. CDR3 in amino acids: CASSYSYGYNSPLHF. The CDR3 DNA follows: TGTGCCAGCAGTTACTCATACGGCTATAATTCACCCCTCCACTTT.

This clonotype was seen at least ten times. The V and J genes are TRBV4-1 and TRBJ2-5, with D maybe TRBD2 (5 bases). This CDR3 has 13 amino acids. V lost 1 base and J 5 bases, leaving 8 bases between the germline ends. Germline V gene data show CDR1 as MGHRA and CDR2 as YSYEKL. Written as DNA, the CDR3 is TGCGCCAGCAGCCAAGCGGGGTCCGAGACCCAGTACTTC. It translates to CASSQAGSETQYF.

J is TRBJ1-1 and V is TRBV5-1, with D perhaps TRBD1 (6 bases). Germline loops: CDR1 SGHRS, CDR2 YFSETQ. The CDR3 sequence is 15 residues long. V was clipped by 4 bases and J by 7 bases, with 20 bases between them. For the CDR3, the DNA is TGCGCCAGCAGCCCCCCCGGGGGGGCCGAGGTTGAAGCTTTCTTT. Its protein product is CASSPPGGAEVEAFF.

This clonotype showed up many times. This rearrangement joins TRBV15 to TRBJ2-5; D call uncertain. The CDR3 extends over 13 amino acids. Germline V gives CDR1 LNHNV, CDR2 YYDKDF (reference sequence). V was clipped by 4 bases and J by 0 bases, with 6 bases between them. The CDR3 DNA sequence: TGTGCCACCAGCAAGGCAGACCAAGAGACCCAGTACTTC. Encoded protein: CATSKADQETQYF.

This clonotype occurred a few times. DNA for the CDR3: TGTGCTAGCAAAAGTTGGGGGCGCCTCACTGGGGCCAACGTCCTGACTTTC. Translated: CASKSWGRLTGANVLTF. The chain has TRBV12-5 and TRBJ2-6; a weak D match, TRBD1 (6 bases). Germline CDR1 and CDR2: LGHNT and FRNRAP. The CDR3 contains 17 residues. V was shortened by 9 bases and J by 2 bases, with 20 bases between the two germline ends.

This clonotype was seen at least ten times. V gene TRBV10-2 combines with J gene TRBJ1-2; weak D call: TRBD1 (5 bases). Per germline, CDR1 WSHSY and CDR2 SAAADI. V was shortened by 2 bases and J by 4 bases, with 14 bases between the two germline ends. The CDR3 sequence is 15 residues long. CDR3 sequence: CASSESYSGFYGYTF. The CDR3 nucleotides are TGCGCCAGCAGTGAGAGTTATTCAGGGTTCTATGGCTACACCTTC.

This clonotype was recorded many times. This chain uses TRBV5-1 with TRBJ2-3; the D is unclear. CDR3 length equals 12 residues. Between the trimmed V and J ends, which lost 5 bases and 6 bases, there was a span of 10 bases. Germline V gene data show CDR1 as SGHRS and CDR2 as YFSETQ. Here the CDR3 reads CASRASQDTQYF. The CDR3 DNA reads TGCGCCAGCAGGGCGTCCCAGGATACGCAGTATTTT.

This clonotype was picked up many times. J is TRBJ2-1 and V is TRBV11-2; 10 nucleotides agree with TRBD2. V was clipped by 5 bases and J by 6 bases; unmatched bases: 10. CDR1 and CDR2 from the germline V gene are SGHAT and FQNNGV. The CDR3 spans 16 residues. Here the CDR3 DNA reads TGTGCCAGCAGCACCCCAGCGGGAGGGCCCGGCAATGAGCAGTTCTTC. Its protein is CASSTPAGGPGNEQFF.

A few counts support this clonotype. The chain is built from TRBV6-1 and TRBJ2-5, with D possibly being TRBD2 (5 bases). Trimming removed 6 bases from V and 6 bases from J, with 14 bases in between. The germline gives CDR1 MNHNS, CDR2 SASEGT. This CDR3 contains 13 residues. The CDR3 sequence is CASRSAVWQTQYF. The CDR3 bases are TGTGCCAGCAGATCAGCGGTGTGGCAGACCCAGTACTTC.

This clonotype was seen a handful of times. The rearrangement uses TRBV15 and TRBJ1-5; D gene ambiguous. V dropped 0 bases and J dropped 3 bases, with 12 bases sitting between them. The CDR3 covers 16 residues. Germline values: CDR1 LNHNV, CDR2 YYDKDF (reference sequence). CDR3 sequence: CATSRDLGQFNQPQHF. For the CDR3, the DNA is TGTGCCACCAGCAGAGATCTAGGCCAGTTCAATCAGCCCCAGCATTTT.

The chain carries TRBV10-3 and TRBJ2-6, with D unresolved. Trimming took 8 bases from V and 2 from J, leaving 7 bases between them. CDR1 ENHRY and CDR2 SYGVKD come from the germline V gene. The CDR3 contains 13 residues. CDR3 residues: CAIYTPGANVLTF. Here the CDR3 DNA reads TGTGCCATCTACACCCCTGGGGCCAACGTCCTGACTTTC.

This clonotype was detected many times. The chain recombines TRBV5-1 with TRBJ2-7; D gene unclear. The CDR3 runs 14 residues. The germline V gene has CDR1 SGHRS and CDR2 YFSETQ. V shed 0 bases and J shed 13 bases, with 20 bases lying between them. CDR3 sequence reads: CASSLVPQKVPFYF. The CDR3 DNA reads TGCGCCAGCAGCTTGGTCCCACAGAAGGTCCCATTCTACTTC.

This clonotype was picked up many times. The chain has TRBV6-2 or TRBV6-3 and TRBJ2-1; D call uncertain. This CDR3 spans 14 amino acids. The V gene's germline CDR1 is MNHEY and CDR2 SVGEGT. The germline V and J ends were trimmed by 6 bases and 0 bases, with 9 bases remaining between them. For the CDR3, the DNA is TGTGCCAGCAGCCCGGGTTACTCCTACAATGAGCAGTTCTTC. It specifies CASSPGYSYNEQFF.

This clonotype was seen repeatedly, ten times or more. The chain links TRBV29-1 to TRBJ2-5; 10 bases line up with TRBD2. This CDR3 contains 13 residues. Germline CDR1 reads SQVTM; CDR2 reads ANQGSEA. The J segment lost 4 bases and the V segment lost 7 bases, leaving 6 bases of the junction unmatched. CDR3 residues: CSGVLAGVETQYF. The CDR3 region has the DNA TGCAGCGGCGTTCTAGCGGGAGTAGAGACCCAGTACTTC.

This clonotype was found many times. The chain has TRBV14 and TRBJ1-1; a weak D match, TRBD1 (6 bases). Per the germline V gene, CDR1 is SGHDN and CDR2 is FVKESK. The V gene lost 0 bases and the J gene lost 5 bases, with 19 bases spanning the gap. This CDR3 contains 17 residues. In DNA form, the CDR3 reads TGTGCCAGCAGCCAAGACGAGGGGGGTTCGGAGTGGACTGAAGCTTTCTTT. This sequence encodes CASSQDEGGSEWTEAFF.

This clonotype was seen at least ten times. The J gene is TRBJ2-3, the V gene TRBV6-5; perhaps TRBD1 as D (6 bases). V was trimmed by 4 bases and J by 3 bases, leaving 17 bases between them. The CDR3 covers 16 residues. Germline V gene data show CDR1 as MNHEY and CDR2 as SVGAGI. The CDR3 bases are TGTGCCAGCAGTTTACCGGGACATGGACATACAGATACGCAGTATTTT. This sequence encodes CASSLPGHGHTDTQYF.

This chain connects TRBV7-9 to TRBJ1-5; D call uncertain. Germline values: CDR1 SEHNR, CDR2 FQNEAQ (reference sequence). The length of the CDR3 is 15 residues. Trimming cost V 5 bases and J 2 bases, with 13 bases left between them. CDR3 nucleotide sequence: TGTGCCAGCAGCCGAGAGGGAACCGGCAATCAGCCCCAGCATTTT. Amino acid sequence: CASSREGTGNQPQHF.

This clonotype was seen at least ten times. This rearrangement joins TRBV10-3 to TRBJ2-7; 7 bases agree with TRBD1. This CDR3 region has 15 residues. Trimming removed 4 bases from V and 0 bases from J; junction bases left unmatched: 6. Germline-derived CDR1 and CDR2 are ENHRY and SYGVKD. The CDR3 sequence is CAISVSTGLSYEQYF. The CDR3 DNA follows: TGTGCCATCAGTGTTTCGACAGGGCTCTCCTACGAGCAGTACTTC.